The 28 T cell receptor beta chains listed next were all sequenced from one sample in a study of cytomegalovirus exposure and HLA in healthy donors. Profiling relied on immunoSEQ multiplex PCR, and the TCRdb table lists in-frame clones only, not all of them. The top ten clones hold approximately 9.2% of a sample with about 130,000 clones, about 88% of them seen once. The sequenced material came from PBMCs. Receptor source: a woman aged 18-29 years in good health and CMV-seropositive.

The chain couples TRBV2 to TRBJ2-5; TRBD1 is a possible D gene (6 bases). The V end was cut by 5 bases, the J end by 2 bases, with 9 bases between. Germline V gene data show CDR1 as SNHLY and CDR2 as FYNNEI. The CDR3 is 13 residues long. The chain's CDR3 is CASSPGQQETQYF. CDR3 DNA: TGTGCCAGCAGTCCAGGACAGCAAGAGACCCAGTACTTC.

This clone was found once. V gene TRBV19 combines with J gene TRBJ1-2; possibly TRBD1 for D (6 bases). V lost 5 bases and J lost 8, with 27 bases in between. The V gene's germline CDR1 is LNHDA and CDR2 SQIVND (reference sequence). CDR3 length: 17 amino acids. The CDR3 coding sequence is TGTGCCAGTAGTCAGCTTGGGGCACAGGGCCTCTATGAGGGCTACACCTTC. Its translation is CASSQLGAQGLYEGYTF. Looking up the rest from reference TRBV19 and TRBJ1-2 gives the full variable domain: DGGITQSPKYLFRKEGQNVTLSCEQNLNHDAMYWYRQDPGQGLRLIYYSQIVNDFQKGDIAEGYSVSREKKESFPLTVTSAQKNPTAFYLCASSQLGAQGLYEGYTFGSGTRLTVV.

This sequence joins TRBV30 and TRBJ1-1, with 9 bases lining up with TRBD1. The trim removed 4 bases at V and 4 bases at J, leaving 13 bases unmatched. The length of the CDR3 is 16 residues. Germline V gene sequence: CDR1 GTSNPN, CDR2 SVGIG (reference sequence). The CDR3 nucleotides read TGTGCCTGGAACCGATATCCGGGACAGGGAAGCACTGAAGCTTTCTTT. It specifies CAWNRYPGQGSTEAFF.

V is TRBV5-3 and J is TRBJ1-2, with D perhaps TRBD1 (5 bases). TRBV5-3 is an ORF; its function is uncertain. The CDR3 contains 14 residues. Trimming shortened V by 2 bases and J by 6 bases, and 14 bases separated the two germline ends. As DNA, the CDR3 is TGTGCCAGAAGCTTCATGGACAAGGGAAATGGCTACACCTTC. Translating gives CARSFMDKGNGYTF.

The V call is TRBV4-2, the J call TRBJ2-1, with 8 bases fitting TRBD2. This CDR3 is built from 17 residues. Trimming took 0 bases from V and 1 from J; bases not matched to a gene: 5. Germline CDR1 and CDR2: LGHNA and YNFKEQ. The CDR3 sequence: CASSQDLSGGSYNEQFF. The CDR3 DNA sequence: TGTGCCAGCAGCCAAGATCTGAGCGGGGGATCCTACAATGAGCAGTTCTTC.

The chain couples TRBV6-1 to TRBJ1-6; D gene uncertain. The CDR3 extends over 13 amino acids. Germline values: CDR1 MNHNS, CDR2 SASEGT. V lost 6 bases, J lost 7 bases, and 10 bases lay in between. The CDR3 loop is CASRGSGNSPLHF. The DNA of the CDR3 is TGTGCCAGCAGAGGGTCGGGGAATTCACCCCTCCACTTT.

The chain uses TRBV30 and TRBJ1-2, with D uncertain. V was pared by 2 bases and J by 0 bases, with 13 bases between. The CDR3 contains 15 residues. Germline V gives CDR1 GTSNPN, CDR2 SVGIG (reference sequence). The CDR3 region is CAWSRGPTPNYGYTF. CDR3 coding DNA: TGTGCCTGGAGTCGAGGTCCCACCCCTAACTATGGCTACACCTTC. Drawing the rest from reference TRBV30 and TRBJ1-2, the complete variable domain is SQTIHQWPATLVQPVGSPLSLECTVEGTSNPNLYWYRQAAGRGLQLLFYSVGIGQISSEVPQNLSASRPQDRQFILSSKKLLLSDSGFYLCAWSRGPTPNYGYTFGSGTRLTVV.

The rearrangement uses TRBV10-3 and TRBJ1-1; D may be TRBD1 (5 bases). The length of the CDR3 is 13 residues. The V gene's germline CDR1 is ENHRY and CDR2 SYGVKD. Trimming took off 5 bases at V and 4 bases at J, with 11 bases between the two ends. Written as DNA, the CDR3 is TGTGCCATCAGTCCCGTGGGGCCCACTGAAGCTTTCTTT. Protein: CAISPVGPTEAFF.

The chain recombines TRBV27 with TRBJ2-2, with TRBD2 identical over 9 bases. This CDR3 has 18 amino acids. Trimming cost V 5 bases and J 6 bases; bases outside gene matches: 16. Germline V gene sequence: CDR1 MNHEY, CDR2 SMNVEV (reference sequence). This CDR3 is CASSPTPPGRGGSGELFF. In nucleotides, the CDR3 is TGTGCCAGCAGTCCCACCCCCCCGGGGCGGGGGGGCTCCGGGGAGCTGTTTTTT.

The V call is TRBV7-9, the J call TRBJ1-4; 8 nucleotides line up with TRBD1. This CDR3 is 15 amino acids long. Germline-derived CDR1 and CDR2 are SEHNR and FQNEAQ (reference sequence). V gave up 3 bases and J gave up 8 bases; unmatched junction bases: 8. The CDR3 nucleotides read TGTGCCAGCAGCTTCCGGACAGGGCCGGGGGAAAAACTGTTTTTT. This codes for CASSFRTGPGEKLFF.

This sequence joins TRBV6-6 and TRBJ1-3, with 10 bases fitting TRBD1. J lost 10 bases, V lost 1 base, and 7 bases had no gene match. CDR1 is MNHNY, CDR2 SVGAGI, per germline (reference sequence). There are 15 residues in the CDR3. Written as DNA, the CDR3 is TGTGCCAGCAGTTACTGGGGACAGGGGATTACAACCATATATTTT. It is translated as CASSYWGQGITTIYF.

The chain is built from TRBV11-3 and TRBJ2-3; a weak D match, TRBD1 (5 bases). Trimming removed 1 base at V and 0 bases at J, with 11 bases between. This CDR3 is 16 amino acids long. Looked up from germline, CDR1 is SGHNT and CDR2 is YENEEA. The CDR3 coding sequence is TGTGCCAGCAGCTTAGGCAGGGATTCGAGCACAGATACGCAGTATTTT. It encodes CASSLGRDSSTDTQYF. The whole variable domain, filled in from reference TRBV11-3 and TRBJ2-3, reads EAGVVQSPRYKIIEKKQPVAFWCNPISGHNTLYWYLQNLGQGPELLIRYENEEAVDDSQLPKDRFSAERLKGVDSTLKIQPAELGDSAVYLCASSLGRDSSTDTQYFGPGTRLTVL.

The V and J genes are TRBV6-6 and TRBJ1-1; 9 bases are shared with TRBD1. The germline V gene encodes CDR1 MNHNY and CDR2 SVGAGI (reference sequence). This CDR3 comprises 15 residues. With V trimmed by 5 bases and J by 4 bases, 8 bases remained unmatched. The CDR3 protein is CASSRTDRGSTEAFF. CDR3 nucleotides: TGTGCCAGCAGTCGCACGGACAGGGGAAGCACTGAAGCTTTCTTT.

The chain joins TRBV5-3 to TRBJ1-1, with TRBD1 matching over 11 bases. TRBV5-3 is identified as an open reading frame with a role that is uncertain. V was clipped by 4 bases and J by 6 bases; unmatched bases: 11. This CDR3 spans 16 amino acids. The CDR3 DNA follows: TGTGCCAGAAGCGGAGGACAGGGGGCGGGGTGGGCTGAAGCTTTCTTT. This sequence encodes CARSGGQGAGWAEAFF.

The gene calls are TRBV25-1 and TRBJ1-1; weak D call: TRBD1 (6 bases). CDR3 size: 15 residues. CDR1 is MGHDK, CDR2 SYGVNS, per germline. V shed 5 bases and J shed 5 bases, with 18 bases lying between them. This CDR3 reads CASSLQGQVGTEAFF. CDR3 bases: TGTGCCAGCAGTCTCCAGGGGCAGGTTGGGACTGAAGCTTTCTTT.

This CDR3 reads CASSPYLGGGPNEKLFF. The CDR3, as DNA: TGTGCCAGCTCACCTTATTTAGGCGGCGGGCCTAATGAAAAACTGTTTTTT. This chain connects TRBV18 to TRBJ1-4; the D is unclear. This CDR3 spans 17 amino acids. CDR1 is KGHSH and CDR2 is LQKENI in the germline V gene. The ends were cut back, 3 bases at V and 3 bases at J, with 17 bases in the middle. Together with reference TRBV18 and TRBJ1-4, the CDR3 gives the full variable domain: NAGVMQNPRHLVRRRGQEARLRCSPMKGHSHVYWYRQLPEEGLKFMVYLQKENIIDESGMPKERFSAEFPKEGPSILRIQQVVRGDSAAYFCASSPYLGGGPNEKLFFGSGTQLSVL.

Note on this clone: At one end, the junction sequence differs from germline, possibly due to a read error. Written as DNA, the CDR3 is TGTGCCACCAGCAGAGATCAGGGACTAGCGGGACCTGTCTTC. Its translation is CATSRDQGLAGPVF. This rearrangement joins TRBV15 to TRBJ2-1, with 13 bases lining up with TRBD2. The germline V gene has CDR1 LNHNV and CDR2 YYDKDF (reference sequence). The CDR3 extends over 14 amino acids. The variable domain in full, with the rest retrieved from reference TRBV15 and TRBJ2-1, is DAMVIQNPRYQVTQFGKPVTLSCSQTLNHNVMYWYQQKSSQAPKLLFHYYDKDFNNEADTPDNFQSRRPNTSFCFLDIRSPGLGDTAMYLCATSRDQGLAGPVFGPGTRLTVL.

The V call is TRBV7-2, the J call TRBJ1-5, with D maybe TRBD1 (5 bases). There are 15 residues in the CDR3. The ends were cut back, 5 bases at V and 1 base at J, with 12 bases in the middle. Per the germline V gene, CDR1 is SGHTA and CDR2 is FQGNSA. The DNA for the CDR3 is TGTGCCAGCAGCCCGCAGGAGGGGAGCAATCAGCCCCAGCATTTT. Its protein is CASSPQEGSNQPQHF.

The chain has TRBV5-6 and TRBJ2-7; D is possibly TRBD1 (5 bases). The germline V gene has CDR1 SGHDT and CDR2 YYEEEE. V was pared by 1 base and J by 4 bases, with 12 bases between. CDR3 length: 14 residues. The CDR3 DNA reads TGTGCCAGCAGCTTGTACCAGGGCCCGTACGAGCAGTACTTC. Its protein product is CASSLYQGPYEQYF.

The chain couples TRBV12-5 to TRBJ2-6, with 10 bases that match TRBD2. Germline assignment: CDR1 LGHNT and CDR2 FRNRAP. Unmatched junction bases numbered 3, after V lost 1 base and J lost 0 bases. The CDR3 runs to 18 residues. For the CDR3, the DNA is TGTGCTAGTGGTTTGGGACTAGCGGGTTTCTCTGGGGCCAACGTCCTGACTTTC. This sequence encodes CASGLGLAGFSGANVLTF.

This clone was seen more than once but under ten times. The chain combines TRBV2 with TRBJ1-1; D is perhaps TRBD1 (5 bases). V lost 4 bases, J lost 0 bases, and 9 bases lay in between. The CDR3 runs to 14 residues. The V gene's germline CDR1 is SNHLY and CDR2 FYNNEI. DNA for the CDR3: TGTGCCAGCAGTGTTGGCAGGGTGAACACTGAAGCTTTCTTT. Translation gives CASSVGRVNTEAFF.

The V and J genes are TRBV5-4 and TRBJ1-3; D not certain. The CDR3 contains 14 residues. V lost 0 bases and J 0 bases, leaving 4 bases between the germline ends. Germline-derived CDR1 and CDR2 are SGHNT and YYREEE (reference sequence). The CDR3 reads CASSLAGSGNTIYF. DNA of the CDR3: TGTGCCAGCAGCTTGGCAGGCTCTGGAAACACCATATATTTT.

This chain connects TRBV6-5 to TRBJ2-7, with 9 positions matching TRBD1. The CDR3 covers 12 residues. Germline V lookup: CDR1 MNHEY, CDR2 SVGAGI. This CDR3 reads CAEGQGKGEQYF. CDR3 sequence (DNA): TGTGCTGAGGGACAGGGAAAAGGCGAGCAGTACTTC.

The chain employs TRBV21-1 and TRBJ1-1. TRBV21-1 is a known pseudogene. This CDR3 has 13 residues. The CDR3 sequence: CASSNPGSWMAFF. The CDR3 DNA reads TGTGCCAGCAGCAATCCGGGAAGTTGGATGGCTTTCTTT.

In this sample, this clone turned up once. The chain has TRBV5-6 and TRBJ2-7, with unresolved D. This CDR3 has 13 amino acids. The ends were cut back, 1 base at V and 4 bases at J, with 9 bases in the middle. From germline, CDR1 is SGHDT and CDR2 YYEEEE. The CDR3 DNA reads as TGTGCCAGCAGCTTGATCGGAGCTTACGAGCAGTACTTC. This gives the protein CASSLIGAYEQYF. Based on the CDR3 plus reference TRBV5-6 and TRBJ2-7, the full variable domain is DAGVTQSPTHLIKTRGQQVTLRCSPKSGHDTVSWYQQALGQGPQFIFQYYEEEERQRGNFPDRFSGHQFPNYSSELNVNALLLGDSALYLCASSLIGAYEQYFGPGTRLTVT.

The chain is built from TRBV9 and TRBJ1-2; 9 positions agree with TRBD1. This CDR3 spans 16 amino acids. The trim removed 4 bases at V and 0 bases at J, leaving 7 bases unmatched. Germline V CDR1 and CDR2: SGDLS, YYNGEE. The CDR3 region is CASSPGDRASNYGYTF. For the CDR3, the DNA is TGTGCCAGCAGCCCCGGGGACAGGGCGTCTAACTATGGCTACACCTTC.

V gene TRBV5-1 combines with J gene TRBJ2-5, with 8 bases identical to TRBD2. The V gene's germline CDR1 is SGHRS and CDR2 YFSETQ. V dropped 0 bases and J dropped 1; count of bases not matched to a gene: 5. The length of the CDR3 is 16 residues. Here the CDR3 DNA reads TGCGCCAGCAGCTTGGGGCCCGGGGGGGGCCAAGAGACCCAGTACTTC. Encoded protein: CASSLGPGGGQETQYF.

This clone was counted a single time. V usage is TRBV4-1 and J usage is TRBJ1-3; 8 bases line up with TRBD1. Per germline, CDR1 MGHRA and CDR2 YSYEKL. V dropped 4 bases and J dropped 0; count of bases not matched to a gene: 11. The CDR3 runs to 18 residues. CDR3 in amino acids: CASSLARTGYYSGNTIYF. The CDR3 DNA follows: TGCGCCAGCAGCCTTGCTCGGACAGGGTACTACTCTGGAAACACCATATATTTT.